This entry is about one T cell receptor beta chain. What it binds is not known. The data stem from a study of post-analysis software for immune sequencing data. Study findings and constraints: Five or six TRBV segments, TRBV5-6, TRBV5-1 and TRBV20-1 among them, were found more frequent in patients than controls.

Unique molecular identifiers were carried by the TCR beta cDNA libraries. TCRdb re-analysed the PCR reads in MiXCR, keeping a single row per CDR3 protein. Of some 800,000 distinct CDR3 sequences in the sample, about 43% are singletons; the top ten hold roughly 4.5%. The germline CDR1 and CDR2 sequences are SGHRS and YFSETQ. The CDR3 runs to 15 residues. V was clipped by 2 bases and J by 10 bases; unmatched bases: 12. The chain combines TRBV5-1 with TRBJ2-1; 7 bases map to TRBD2. What was sequenced was blood. This clonotype was sampled from a girl aged 5 to 17 with multiple sclerosis. CDR3 sequence reads: CASSFSAGAVGEQFF. CDR3 DNA sequence: TGCGCCAGCAGCTTTAGCGCGGGAGCGGTTGGGGAGCAGTTCTTC. The full variable domain, its missing parts supplied by reference TRBV5-1 and TRBJ2-1, is KAGVTQTPRYLIKTRGQQVTLSCSPISGHRSVSWYQQTPGQGLQFLFEYFSETQRNKGNFPGRFSGRQFSNSRSEMNVSTLELGDSALYLCASSFSAGAVGEQFFGPGTRLTVL.